This is a list of T cell receptor beta chains from one sample in a study of T cells expressing NK-cell markers. TCRdb reprocessed the 5' RACE reads and keeps a single row for each CDR3 protein, giving no DNA. Here the sample table reports about 450,000 distinct CDR3 sequences. The sequencing sample was made of blood T cells: a sorted CD56 or NKG2C T cell subset, CD4+ or CD8+ T cells, or bulk PBMC T cells (not recorded which). The receptors derive from a woman between 18 and 70 years old in good health. The CDR3 runs from the conserved cysteine through the conserved F or W. Fields, in order: V gene, J gene, CDR3 protein.

v_call: TRBV18; j_call: TRBJ2-1; cdr3_aa: CASSLPSGSSQFF
v_call: TRBV20-1; j_call: TRBJ2-7; cdr3_aa: CSALNRVGAYEQYF
v_call: TRBV7-2; j_call: TRBJ2-2; cdr3_aa: CASSPGTFTGELFF
v_call: TRBV2; j_call: TRBJ2-1; cdr3_aa: CASSKTPGLAGGGRYNEQFF
v_call: TRBV2; j_call: TRBJ2-3; cdr3_aa: CASSKDRGADTQYF
v_call: TRBV4-2; j_call: TRBJ2-2; cdr3_aa: CASSRLARGGGELFF
v_call: TRBV7-2; j_call: TRBJ2-2; cdr3_aa: CASTLRGALNTGELFF
v_call: TRBV5-1; j_call: TRBJ1-1; cdr3_aa: CASQRGTMNTEAFF
v_call: TRBV6-2/TRBV6-3; j_call: TRBJ2-1; cdr3_aa: CASSYHAGHPGVGEQFF
v_call: TRBV2; j_call: TRBJ2-3; cdr3_aa: CASRPGTTPDTQYF
v_call: TRBV7-2; j_call: TRBJ2-1; cdr3_aa: CASSLSTLAATYNEQFF
v_call: TRBV20-1; j_call: TRBJ2-4; cdr3_aa: CSARGSRDRDLAKNIQYF
v_call: TRBV6-6; j_call: TRBJ1-1; cdr3_aa: CASSTGEGTEAFF
v_call: TRBV20-1; j_call: TRBJ2-7; cdr3_aa: CSARTSGKTYEQYF
v_call: TRBV5-1; j_call: TRBJ1-1; cdr3_aa: CASSLGGNLMNTEAFF
v_call: TRBV2; j_call: TRBJ2-4; cdr3_aa: CASNRGRKNIQYF
v_call: TRBV5-5; j_call: TRBJ2-7; cdr3_aa: CASSPYGADRGRWEQYF
v_call: TRBV28; j_call: TRBJ2-1; cdr3_aa: CASSPLAGVNPSNEQFF
v_call: TRBV20-1; j_call: TRBJ1-5; cdr3_aa: CSADSGNQPQHF
v_call: TRBV10-3; j_call: TRBJ2-3; cdr3_aa: CAIRRGGMVADTQYF
v_call: TRBV7-2; j_call: TRBJ1-5; cdr3_aa: CASSSMGAPNQPQHF
v_call: TRBV5-1; j_call: TRBJ2-5; cdr3_aa: CASSTPSQETQYF
v_call: TRBV5-1; j_call: TRBJ1-2; cdr3_aa: CASSADSGANYGYTF
v_call: TRBV5-4; j_call: TRBJ2-1; cdr3_aa: CASSLAGFGRHSNSYNEQFF
v_call: TRBV6-2/TRBV6-3; j_call: TRBJ2-7; cdr3_aa: CASNHLRGGYEQYF
v_call: TRBV19; j_call: TRBJ2-7; cdr3_aa: CASSVGQAVHEQYF
v_call: TRBV15; j_call: TRBJ1-2; cdr3_aa: CATSRDEGAGGYTF
v_call: TRBV7-9; j_call: TRBJ1-2; cdr3_aa: CASRTATSNYGYTF
v_call: TRBV5-6; j_call: TRBJ2-7; cdr3_aa: CASSLYSGSSYEQYF
v_call: TRBV28; j_call: TRBJ2-1; cdr3_aa: CASSSRLSYNEQFF
v_call: TRBV9; j_call: TRBJ1-5; cdr3_aa: CASSVDGTAYQPQHF
v_call: TRBV20-1; j_call: TRBJ1-5; cdr3_aa: CSARETGTNQPQHF
v_call: TRBV4-2; j_call: TRBJ1-4; cdr3_aa: CASSQETATNEKLFF
v_call: TRBV28; j_call: TRBJ2-5; cdr3_aa: CASSSRDSYQETQYF
v_call: TRBV7-9; j_call: TRBJ2-3; cdr3_aa: CASSRRDRHTDTQYF
v_call: TRBV6-6; j_call: TRBJ2-7; cdr3_aa: CASSYLDSHEQYF
v_call: TRBV7-2; j_call: TRBJ2-3; cdr3_aa: CASSPRSILTDTQYF
v_call: TRBV6-1; j_call: TRBJ2-4; cdr3_aa: CASRATIAKNIQYF
v_call: TRBV5-6; j_call: TRBJ1-2; cdr3_aa: CASSLTRRGYTF
v_call: TRBV28; j_call: TRBJ2-1; cdr3_aa: CASSLYGGRSPSQQFF
v_call: TRBV20-1; j_call: TRBJ2-2; cdr3_aa: CSARDGPGQVGVGELFF
v_call: TRBV20-1; j_call: TRBJ2-3; cdr3_aa: CSARGRRVTDTQYF
v_call: TRBV5-1; j_call: TRBJ1-2; cdr3_aa: CASRNHRKLYGYTF
v_call: TRBV4-3; j_call: TRBJ1-2; cdr3_aa: CASSREKNYGYTF